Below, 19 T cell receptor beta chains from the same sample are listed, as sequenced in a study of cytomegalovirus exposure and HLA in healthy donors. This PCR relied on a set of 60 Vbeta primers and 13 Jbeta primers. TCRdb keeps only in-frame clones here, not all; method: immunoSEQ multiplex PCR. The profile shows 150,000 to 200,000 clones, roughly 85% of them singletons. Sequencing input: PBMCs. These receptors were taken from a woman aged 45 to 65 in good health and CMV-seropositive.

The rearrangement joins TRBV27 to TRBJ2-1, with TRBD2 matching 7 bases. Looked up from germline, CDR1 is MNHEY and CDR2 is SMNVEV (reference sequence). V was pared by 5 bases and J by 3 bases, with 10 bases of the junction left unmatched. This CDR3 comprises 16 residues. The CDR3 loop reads CASSRGSTSGYNEQFF. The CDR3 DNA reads TGTGCCAGCAGTCGCGGGAGTACCTCTGGCTACAATGAGCAGTTCTTC.

The CDR3 nucleotides are TGTGCCAGCAGTTTTGACAGGGGGTACGAGCAGTACTTC. This translates into CASSFDRGYEQYF. V and J are TRBV28 and TRBJ2-7; 9 nucleotides match TRBD1. Trimming at V came to 3 bases and at J to 4 bases, leaving 1 base not matched to a gene. CDR3 length: 13 amino acids. CDR1 is MDHEN and CDR2 is SYDVKM in the germline V gene. Combining the CDR3 with reference TRBV28 and TRBJ2-7 gives the whole variable domain DVKVTQSSRYLVKRTGEKVFLECVQDMDHENMFWYRQDPGLGLRLIYFSYDVKMKEKGDIPEGYSVSREKKERFSLILESASTNQTSMYLCASSFDRGYEQYFGPGTRLTVT.

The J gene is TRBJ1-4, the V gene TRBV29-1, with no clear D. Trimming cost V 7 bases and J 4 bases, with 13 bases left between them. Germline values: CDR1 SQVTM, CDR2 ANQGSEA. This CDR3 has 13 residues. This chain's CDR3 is CSARRQRNEKLFF. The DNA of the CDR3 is TGCAGCGCCCGAAGACAACGTAATGAAAAACTGTTTTTT.

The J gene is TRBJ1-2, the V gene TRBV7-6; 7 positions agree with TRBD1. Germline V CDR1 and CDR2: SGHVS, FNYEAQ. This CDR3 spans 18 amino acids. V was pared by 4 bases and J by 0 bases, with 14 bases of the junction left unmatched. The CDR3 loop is CASSYATGRNPSNYGYTF. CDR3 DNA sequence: TGTGCCAGCAGCTACGCGACAGGGAGGAATCCGTCTAACTATGGCTACACCTTC.

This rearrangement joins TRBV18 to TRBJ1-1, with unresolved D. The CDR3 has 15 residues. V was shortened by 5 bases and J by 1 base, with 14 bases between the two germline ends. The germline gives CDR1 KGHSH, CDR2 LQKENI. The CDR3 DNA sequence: TGTGCCAGCTCAAAGGGAGGTTTGTCGAACACTGAAGCTTTCTTT. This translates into CASSKGGLSNTEAFF. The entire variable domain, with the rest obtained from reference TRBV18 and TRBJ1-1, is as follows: NAGVMQNPRHLVRRRGQEARLRCSPMKGHSHVYWYRQLPEEGLKFMVYLQKENIIDESGMPKERFSAEFPKEGPSILRIQQVVRGDSAAYFCASSKGGLSNTEAFFGQGTRLTVV.

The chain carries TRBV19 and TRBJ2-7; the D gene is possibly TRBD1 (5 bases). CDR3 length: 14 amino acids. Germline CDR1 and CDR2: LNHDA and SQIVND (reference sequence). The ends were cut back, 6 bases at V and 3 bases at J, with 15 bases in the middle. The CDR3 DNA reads TGTGCCAGTAGGTCTGAGGCAGGGATCTACGAGCAGTACTTC. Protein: CASRSEAGIYEQYF.

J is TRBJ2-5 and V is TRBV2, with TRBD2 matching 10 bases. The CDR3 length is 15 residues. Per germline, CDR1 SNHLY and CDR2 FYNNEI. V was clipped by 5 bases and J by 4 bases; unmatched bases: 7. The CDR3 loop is CASSQREGRAETQYF. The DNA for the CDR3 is TGTGCCAGCAGTCAGCGGGAGGGCCGGGCAGAGACCCAGTACTTC.

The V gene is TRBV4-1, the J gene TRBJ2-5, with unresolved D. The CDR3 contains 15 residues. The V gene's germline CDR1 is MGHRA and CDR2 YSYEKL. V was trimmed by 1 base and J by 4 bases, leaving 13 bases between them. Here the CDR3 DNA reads TGCGCCAGCAGCCAAGGATTCGACATCGGAGAGACCCAGTACTTC. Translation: CASSQGFDIGETQYF.

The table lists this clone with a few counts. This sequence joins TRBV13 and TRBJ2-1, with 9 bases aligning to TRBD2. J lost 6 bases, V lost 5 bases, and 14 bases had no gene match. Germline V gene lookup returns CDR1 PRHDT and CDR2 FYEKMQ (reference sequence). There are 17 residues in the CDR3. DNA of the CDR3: TGTGCCAGCAGCCCGTCCCGGGGAGCGGGGGGCGGCAATGAGCAGTTCTTC. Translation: CASSPSRGAGGGNEQFF.

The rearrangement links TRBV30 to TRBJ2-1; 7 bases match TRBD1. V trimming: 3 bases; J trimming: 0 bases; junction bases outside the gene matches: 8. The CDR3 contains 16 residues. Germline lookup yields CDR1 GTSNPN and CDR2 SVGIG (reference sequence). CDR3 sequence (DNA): TGTGCCTGGAGCGCTGGACAGGCGAGCTCCTACAATGAGCAGTTCTTC. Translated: CAWSAGQASSYNEQFF. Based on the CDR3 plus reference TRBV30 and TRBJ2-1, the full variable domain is SQTIHQWPATLVQPVGSPLSLECTVEGTSNPNLYWYRQAAGRGLQLLFYSVGIGQISSEVPQNLSASRPQDRQFILSSKKLLLSDSGFYLCAWSAGQASSYNEQFFGPGTRLTVL.

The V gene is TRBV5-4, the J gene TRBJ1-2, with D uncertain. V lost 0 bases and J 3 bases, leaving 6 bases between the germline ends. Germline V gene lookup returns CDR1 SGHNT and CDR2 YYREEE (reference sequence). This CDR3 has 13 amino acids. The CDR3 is CASSLVGDYGYTF. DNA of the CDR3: TGTGCCAGCAGCTTGGTCGGGGACTATGGCTACACCTTC.

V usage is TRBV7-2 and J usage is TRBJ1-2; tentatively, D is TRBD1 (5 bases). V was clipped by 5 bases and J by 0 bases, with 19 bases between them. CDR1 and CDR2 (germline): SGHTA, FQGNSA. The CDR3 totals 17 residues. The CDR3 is CASSRNNPTVTNYGYTF. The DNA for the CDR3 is TGTGCCAGCAGCCGCAATAACCCGACAGTAACTAACTATGGCTACACCTTC.

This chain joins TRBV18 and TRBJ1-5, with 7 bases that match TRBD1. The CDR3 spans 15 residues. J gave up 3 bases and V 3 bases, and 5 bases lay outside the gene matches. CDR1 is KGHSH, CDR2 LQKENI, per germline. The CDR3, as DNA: TGTGCCAGCTCACCGGGACAGCCTGACAATCAGCCCCAGCATTTT. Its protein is CASSPGQPDNQPQHF.

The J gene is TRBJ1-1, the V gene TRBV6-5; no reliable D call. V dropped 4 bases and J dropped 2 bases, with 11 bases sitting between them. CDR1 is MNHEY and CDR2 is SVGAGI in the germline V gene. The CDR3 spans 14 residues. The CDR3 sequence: CASSSETGNTEAFF. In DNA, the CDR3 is TGTGCCAGCAGTTCGGAGACGGGAAACACTGAAGCTTTCTTT.

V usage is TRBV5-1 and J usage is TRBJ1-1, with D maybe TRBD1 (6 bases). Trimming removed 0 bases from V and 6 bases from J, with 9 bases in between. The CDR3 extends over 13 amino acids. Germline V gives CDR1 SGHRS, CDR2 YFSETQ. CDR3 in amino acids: CASSLEAGAEAFF. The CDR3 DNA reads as TGCGCCAGCAGCTTGGAGGCAGGGGCTGAAGCTTTCTTT.

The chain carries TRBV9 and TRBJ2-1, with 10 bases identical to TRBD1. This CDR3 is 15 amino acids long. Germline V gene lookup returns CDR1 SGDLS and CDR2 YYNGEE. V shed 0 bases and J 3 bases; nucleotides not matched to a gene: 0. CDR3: CASSVGDRGYNEQFF. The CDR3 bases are TGTGCCAGCAGCGTAGGGGACAGGGGCTACAATGAGCAGTTCTTC.

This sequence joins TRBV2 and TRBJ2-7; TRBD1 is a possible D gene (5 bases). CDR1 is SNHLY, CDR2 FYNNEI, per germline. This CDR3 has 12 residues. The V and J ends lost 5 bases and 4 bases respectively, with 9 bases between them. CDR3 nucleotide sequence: TGTGCCAGCAGTAGACAGCAATACGAGCAGTACTTC. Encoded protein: CASSRQQYEQYF.

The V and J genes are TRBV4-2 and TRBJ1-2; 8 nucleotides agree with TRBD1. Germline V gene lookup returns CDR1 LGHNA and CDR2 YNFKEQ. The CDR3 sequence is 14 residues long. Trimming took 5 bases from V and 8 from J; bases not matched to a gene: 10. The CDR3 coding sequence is TGTGCCAGCAGCACCAGACAGGGGAGAGAAGGCTACACCTTC. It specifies CASSTRQGREGYTF.

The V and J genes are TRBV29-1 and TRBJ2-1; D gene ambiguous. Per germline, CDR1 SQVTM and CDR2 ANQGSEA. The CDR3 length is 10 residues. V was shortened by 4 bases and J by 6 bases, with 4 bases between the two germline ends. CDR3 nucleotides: TGCAGCGTTGGTCTCAATGAGCAGTTCTTC. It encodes CSVGLNEQFF.